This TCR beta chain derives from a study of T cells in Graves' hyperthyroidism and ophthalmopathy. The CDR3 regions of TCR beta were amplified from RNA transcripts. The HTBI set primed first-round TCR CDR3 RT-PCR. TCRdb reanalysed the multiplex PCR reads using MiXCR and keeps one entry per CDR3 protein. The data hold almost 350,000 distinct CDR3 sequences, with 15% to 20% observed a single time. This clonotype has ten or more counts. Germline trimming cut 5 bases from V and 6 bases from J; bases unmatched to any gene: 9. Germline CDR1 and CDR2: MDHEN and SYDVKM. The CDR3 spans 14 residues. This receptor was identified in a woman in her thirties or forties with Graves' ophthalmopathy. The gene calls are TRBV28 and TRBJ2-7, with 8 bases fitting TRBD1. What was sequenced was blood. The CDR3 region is CASSPHRGIFEQYF. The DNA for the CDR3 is TGTGCCAGCAGTCCCCACAGGGGGATTTTCGAGCAGTACTTC. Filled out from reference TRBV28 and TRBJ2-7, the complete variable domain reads DVKVTQSSRYLVKRTGEKVFLECVQDMDHENMFWYRQDPGLGLRLIYFSYDVKMKEKGDIPEGYSVSREKKERFSLILESASTNQTSMYLCASSPHRGIFEQYFGPGTRLTVT.